A single sample is the source of the 32 T cell receptor beta chains below, sequenced in a study of blood T cell repertoires in COVID-19. The protocol was immunoSEQ multiplex PCR, while the TCRdb copy is restricted to in-frame clones and leaves out a portion. The sample records fewer than 60,000 clones, roughly 80% being singletons. The sequenced sample consisted of peripheral blood. All receptors come from a woman older than 75 with acute or convalescent COVID-19.

Only a few counts were recorded for this clone. The V call is TRBV5-1, the J call TRBJ1-1; 7 bases are a match to TRBD1. This CDR3 is built from 14 residues. Germline V CDR1 and CDR2: SGHRS, YFSETQ. V was clipped by 10 bases and J by 1 base; unmatched bases: 10. The DNA for the CDR3 is TGCGCCTCAGCAGGGGGGCCCTCGAACACTGAAGCTTTCTTT. Residues: CASAGGPSNTEAFF.

The genes are TRBV6-5 and TRBJ2-2; no clear D gene. In germline, CDR1 is MNHEY, CDR2 SVGAGI. The CDR3 sequence is 15 residues long. V lost 0 bases and J 1 base, leaving 6 bases between the germline ends. CDR3 sequence: CASSYSAENTGELFF. Written as DNA, the CDR3 is TGTGCCAGCAGTTACTCCGCAGAGAACACCGGGGAGCTGTTTTTT.

This clone was observed a single time. The chain recombines TRBV9 with TRBJ1-3; 7 bases map to TRBD1. The CDR3 length is 16 residues. Germline CDR1 is SGDLS and CDR2 is YYNGEE. V lost 4 bases and J lost 0; bases outside the gene matches: 7. The CDR3 sequence is CASSPDRQYSGNTIYF. The DNA for the CDR3 is TGTGCCAGCAGCCCGGACAGGCAGTACTCTGGAAACACCATATATTTT.

The V call is TRBV7-6, the J call TRBJ1-6; possible D gene TRBD1, 6 bases. CDR1 and CDR2 from the germline V gene are SGHVS and FNYEAQ. Trimming shortened V by 2 bases and J by 5 bases, and 10 bases separated the two germline ends. The CDR3 has 15 amino acids. CDR3 sequence reads: CASSLSGADNSPLHF. In DNA form, the CDR3 reads TGTGCCAGCAGCTTATCAGGGGCCGATAATTCACCCCTCCACTTT.

V is TRBV30 and J is TRBJ1-2; TRBD1 agrees at 7 bases. The germline V gene has CDR1 GTSNPN and CDR2 SVGIG (reference sequence). The CDR3 spans 14 residues. Trimming removed 7 bases from V and 0 bases from J; junction bases left unmatched: 8. CDR3 nucleotide sequence: TGTGCCTCGAAAGACAGGGCTTCTAACTATGGCTACACCTTC. It specifies CASKDRASNYGYTF. Based on the CDR3 plus reference TRBV30 and TRBJ1-2, the full variable domain is SQTIHQWPATLVQPVGSPLSLECTVEGTSNPNLYWYRQAAGRGLQLLFYSVGIGQISSEVPQNLSASRPQDRQFILSSKKLLLSDSGFYLCASKDRASNYGYTFGSGTRLTVV.

CDR3 sequence (DNA): TGTGCCAGCAGTTTCGGACAGGGGAGGAATTCACCCCTCCACTTT. Translation gives CASSFGQGRNSPLHF. J is TRBJ1-6 and V is TRBV27, with TRBD1 matching 9 bases. From germline, CDR1 is MNHEY and CDR2 SMNVEV (reference sequence). The CDR3 is 15 residues long. The V and J ends lost 3 bases and 7 bases, in that order; junction bases with no gene match: 4.

V usage is TRBV18 and J usage is TRBJ2-1; 9 bases match TRBD1. This CDR3 spans 17 amino acids. Per germline, CDR1 KGHSH and CDR2 LQKENI. V lost 0 bases, J lost 14 bases, and 17 bases stayed unmatched. Here the CDR3 reads CASSPPTGTGYDQFKFF. The CDR3 DNA reads TGTGCCAGCTCACCACCTACCGGGACAGGGTACGATCAATTTAAGTTCTTC.

The V gene is TRBV18, the J gene TRBJ2-3, with 7 bases matching TRBD2. The CDR3 has 16 amino acids. Germline CDR1 is KGHSH and CDR2 is LQKENI. V trimming: 2 bases; J trimming: 0 bases; junction bases outside the gene matches: 5. The chain's CDR3 is CASSPVVRGSTDTQYF. The DNA of the CDR3 is TGTGCCAGCTCACCAGTTGTGCGGGGGAGCACAGATACGCAGTATTTT.

The chain uses TRBV5-1 and TRBJ2-7; D gene unclear. CDR3 length: 14 amino acids. The V end lost 4 bases, the J end lost 2 bases, and 13 bases lay between the germline ends. Per germline, CDR1 SGHRS and CDR2 YFSETQ. The CDR3 DNA follows: TGCGCCAGCAGCCCGACGACTGATACCTACGAGCAGTACTTC. Translated: CASSPTTDTYEQYF.

The chain carries TRBV19 and TRBJ1-3, with D possibly being TRBD1 (5 bases). CDR1 and CDR2 from the germline V gene are LNHDA and SQIVND (reference sequence). The V gene lost 7 bases and the J gene lost 7 bases, with 23 bases spanning the gap. The CDR3 covers 16 residues. CDR3 bases: TGTGCCAGTACCCTATTTGGAACTCAGAAGGGGAACACCATATATTTT. This sequence encodes CASTLFGTQKGNTIYF.

This rearrangement joins TRBV19 to TRBJ2-1; 12 bases are a match to TRBD2. The CDR3 covers 14 residues. The germline gives CDR1 LNHDA, CDR2 SQIVND (reference sequence). V shed 6 bases and J 8 bases; nucleotides not matched to a gene: 5. This CDR3 is CASRASGGAHEQFF. The CDR3 nucleotides read TGTGCCAGTAGGGCTAGCGGGGGGGCCCATGAGCAGTTCTTC. Full variable domain (outside the CDR3, taken from reference TRBV19 and TRBJ2-1): DGGITQSPKYLFRKEGQNVTLSCEQNLNHDAMYWYRQDPGQGLRLIYYSQIVNDFQKGDIAEGYSVSREKKESFPLTVTSAQKNPTAFYLCASRASGGAHEQFFGPGTRLTVL.

The chain employs TRBV9 and TRBJ1-4; TRBD1 is a possible D gene (5 bases). Trimming removed 1 base from V and 2 bases from J, with 9 bases in between. CDR3 length equals 15 residues. Per germline, CDR1 SGDLS and CDR2 YYNGEE. This CDR3 reads CASSVWGETNEKLFF. CDR3 DNA: TGTGCCAGCAGCGTATGGGGGGAGACTAATGAAAAACTGTTTTTT.

The table lists this clone with a count of one. The genes are TRBV11-2 and TRBJ2-1, with D maybe TRBD2 (7 bases). V lost 1 base and J 4 bases, leaving 14 bases between the germline ends. The CDR3 is 16 amino acids. Germline loops: CDR1 SGHAT, CDR2 FQNNGV. CDR3 coding DNA: TGTGCCAGCAGCTTAGTGGTGGCGGGGGCTTACAATGAGCAGTTCTTC. The encoded protein is CASSLVVAGAYNEQFF. Based on the CDR3 plus reference TRBV11-2 and TRBJ2-1, the full variable domain is EAGVAQSPRYKIIEKRQSVAFWCNPISGHATLYWYQQILGQGPKLLIQFQNNGVVDDSQLPKDRFSAERLKGVDSTLKIQPAKLEDSAVYLCASSLVVAGAYNEQFFGPGTRLTVL.

The sample holds a few counts of this clone. The chain joins TRBV13 to TRBJ2-5, with 8 bases identical to TRBD2. CDR3 length equals 17 residues. Trimming at V came to 2 bases and at J to 0 bases, leaving 8 bases not matched to a gene. Germline V gene sequence: CDR1 PRHDT, CDR2 FYEKMQ (reference sequence). The CDR3 sequence is CASSLFERGTNQETQYF. The CDR3 DNA reads TGTGCCAGCAGCTTATTTGAGCGGGGGACCAACCAAGAGACCCAGTACTTC. The variable domain in full, with the rest retrieved from reference TRBV13 and TRBJ2-5, is AAGVIQSPRHLIKEKRETATLKCYPIPRHDTVYWYQQGPGQDPQFLISFYEKMQSDKGSIPDRFSAQQFSDYHSELNMSSLELGDSALYFCASSLFERGTNQETQYFGPGTRLLVL.

This sequence joins TRBV5-1 and TRBJ2-3, with 7 bases identical to TRBD2. Germline lookup yields CDR1 SGHRS and CDR2 YFSETQ. V shed 0 bases and J 0 bases; nucleotides not matched to a gene: 7. CDR3 size: 17 residues. The CDR3 region has the DNA TGCGCCAGCAGCTTGGTTAGCGGGCGTTCTAGCACAGATACGCAGTATTTT. Its translation: CASSLVSGRSSTDTQYF.

The V gene is TRBV25-1, the J gene TRBJ1-6; 7 bases align to TRBD1. Germline V CDR1 and CDR2: MGHDK, SYGVNS. The J segment lost 7 bases and the V segment lost 3 bases, leaving 9 bases of the junction unmatched. CDR3 length: 16 residues. The CDR3 DNA follows: TGTGCCAGCAGTGATCGAGGGGGCCTTAGGAATTCACCCCTCCACTTT. It yields the protein CASSDRGGLRNSPLHF.

This clone has just a few counts. The gene calls are TRBV7-6 and TRBJ1-4, with 9 nucleotides matching TRBD1. The trim removed 5 bases at V and 7 bases at J, leaving 14 bases unmatched. The CDR3 is made up of 17 amino acids. Germline loops: CDR1 SGHVS, CDR2 FNYEAQ. The CDR3 reads CASSASILGQGGEKLFF. The DNA for the CDR3 is TGTGCCAGCAGCGCCTCTATATTGGGACAGGGCGGTGAAAAACTGTTTTTT.

The rearrangement links TRBV7-2 to TRBJ1-6; 7 positions agree with TRBD1. This CDR3 has 15 amino acids. Germline V CDR1 and CDR2: SGHTA, FQGNSA. The junction had 6 bases not matched to a gene; V was cut back by 2 bases and J by 8 bases. CDR3 sequence: CASSLRGTEYSPLHF. Here the CDR3 DNA reads TGTGCCAGCAGCTTAAGAGGGACAGAATATTCACCCCTCCACTTT.

The gene calls are TRBV5-5 and TRBJ2-4; TRBD1 aligns across 9 bases. This CDR3 is built from 14 residues. Germline V gives CDR1 SGHKS, CDR2 YYEKEE (reference sequence). Germline trimming cut 4 bases from V and 8 bases from J; bases unmatched to any gene: 7. For the CDR3, the DNA is TGTGCCAGCAGCAACGGGACAGGGACCGACATTCAGTACTTC. It yields the protein CASSNGTGTDIQYF.

This clone showed up just a few times. The chain combines TRBV6-5 with TRBJ1-1; the match to TRBD1 covers 8 bases. The germline CDR1 and CDR2 sequences are MNHEY and SVGAGI. V gave up 7 bases and J gave up 5 bases; unmatched junction bases: 9. The CDR3 runs to 14 residues. The CDR3 reads CASTGVQGVTEAFF. CDR3 coding DNA: TGTGCCAGCACGGGGGTACAGGGGGTGACTGAAGCTTTCTTT.

The V gene is TRBV5-1, the J gene TRBJ1-4; 7 bases are a match to TRBD1. V gave up 0 bases and J gave up 4 bases; unmatched junction bases: 3. The germline gives CDR1 SGHRS, CDR2 YFSETQ. This CDR3 is built from 15 residues. The CDR3 DNA sequence: TGCGCCAGCAGCTTGGAGGGACAGTTTAATGAAAAACTGTTTTTT. Its protein product is CASSLEGQFNEKLFF.

The V and J genes are TRBV15 and TRBJ1-5; TRBD1 might be the D (5 bases). V dropped 4 bases and J dropped 6 bases, with 13 bases sitting between them. The CDR3 contains 14 residues. Germline V lookup: CDR1 LNHNV, CDR2 YYDKDF (reference sequence). The CDR3 loop is CATSTFREGQPQHF. The DNA for the CDR3 is TGTGCCACCAGCACTTTCAGGGAGGGTCAGCCCCAGCATTTT.

J is TRBJ2-1 and V is TRBV15; D is possibly TRBD1 (7 bases). CDR3 length: 16 residues. V lost 5 bases and J lost 8, with 22 bases in between. From germline, CDR1 is LNHNV and CDR2 YYDKDF (reference sequence). This CDR3 reads CATSEPGGQAVYEQFF. The DNA for the CDR3 is TGTGCCACCAGCGAACCAGGGGGGCAAGCTGTCTATGAGCAGTTCTTC.

The chain recombines TRBV19 with TRBJ2-3; tentative D call: TRBD1 (6 bases). This CDR3 region has 15 residues. CDR1 is LNHDA and CDR2 is SQIVND in the germline V gene (reference sequence). Trimming cost V 6 bases and J 2 bases, with 15 bases left between them. CDR3 nucleotides: TGTGCCAGTAGCACGCTACAGGGAGCCACAGATACGCAGTATTTT. Translating gives CASSTLQGATDTQYF.

This clone was observed once. This chain connects TRBV5-5 to TRBJ2-2; 10 bases are a match to TRBD2. The germline V gene encodes CDR1 SGHKS and CDR2 YYEKEE (reference sequence). With V trimmed by 0 bases and J by 7 bases, 6 bases remained unmatched. The CDR3 is 16 amino acids. CDR3 loop: CASSLGASGGIGELFF. Written as DNA, the CDR3 is TGTGCCAGCAGCTTGGGGGCTAGCGGGGGCATCGGGGAGCTGTTTTTT.

The chain uses TRBV15 and TRBJ1-1; TRBD1 matches 7 bases. The trim removed 5 bases at V and 9 bases at J, leaving 6 bases unmatched. This CDR3 comprises 12 residues. Germline CDR1 is LNHNV and CDR2 is YYDKDF (reference sequence). The CDR3 DNA is TGTGCCACCAGCTCCCAGACAGGGAAAGCTTTCTTT. Its translation is CATSSQTGKAFF.

The chain links TRBV30 to TRBJ1-2; D ambiguous. The V gene's germline CDR1 is GTSNPN and CDR2 SVGIG (reference sequence). The CDR3 consists of 13 residues. V lost 3 bases and J 4 bases, leaving 12 bases between the germline ends. CDR3 sequence (DNA): TGTGCCTGGAGAATTGCAGGTGGCTATGGCTACACCTTC. Translated, it gives CAWRIAGGYGYTF. Full variable domain (missing parts from reference TRBV30 and TRBJ1-2): SQTIHQWPATLVQPVGSPLSLECTVEGTSNPNLYWYRQAAGRGLQLLFYSVGIGQISSEVPQNLSASRPQDRQFILSSKKLLLSDSGFYLCAWRIAGGYGYTFGSGTRLTVV.

The chain employs TRBV6-6 and TRBJ1-1, with D possibly TRBD1 on 5 matching bases. The CDR3 extends over 14 amino acids. Germline CDR1 and CDR2: MNHNY and SVGAGI (reference sequence). V dropped 9 bases and J dropped 4 bases, with 18 bases sitting between them. The CDR3 loop reads CASAQEGRVTEAFF. DNA of the CDR3: TGTGCCAGTGCCCAGGAGGGGAGGGTCACTGAAGCTTTCTTT.

The V call is TRBV7-2, the J call TRBJ2-1, with 13 bases lining up with TRBD2. Germline V gene data show CDR1 as SGHTA and CDR2 as FQGNSA. J lost 14 bases, V lost 5 bases, and 9 bases had no gene match. The CDR3 runs 14 residues. CDR3 sequence reads: CASSQLAGGPFEFF. Written as DNA, the CDR3 is TGTGCCAGCAGCCAACTAGCGGGGGGGCCTTTCGAGTTCTTC.

J is TRBJ2-3 and V is TRBV5-1, with TRBD1 matching 8 bases. Germline V gene sequence: CDR1 SGHRS, CDR2 YFSETQ. The CDR3 is 16 amino acids. Germline trimming cut 4 bases from V and 6 bases from J; bases unmatched to any gene: 13. The CDR3, as DNA: TGCGCCAGCAGCCCCTCTCCGGGACAGGATTTTGATACGCAGTATTTT. Amino acids: CASSPSPGQDFDTQYF.

This chain links TRBV6-6 with TRBJ2-5; 10 bases map to TRBD1. The germline gives CDR1 MNHNY, CDR2 SVGAGI (reference sequence). J gave up 2 bases and V 5 bases, and 8 bases lay outside the gene matches. This CDR3 is 16 amino acids long. CDR3 amino acids: CASSGPGQGRQETQYF. CDR3 DNA sequence: TGTGCCAGCAGTGGACCGGGACAGGGGAGGCAAGAGACCCAGTACTTC.

The chain combines TRBV27 with TRBJ1-5; the D is unclear. The V gene lost 3 bases and the J gene lost 4 bases, with 10 bases spanning the gap. The CDR3 covers 14 residues. Germline V CDR1 and CDR2: MNHEY, SMNVEV (reference sequence). The CDR3 spells CASSLAGSNQPQHF. The CDR3 DNA sequence: TGTGCCAGCAGTTTGGCAGGATCTAATCAGCCCCAGCATTTT.